Listed below are T cell receptor beta chains from one sample, sequenced in a study of early T cells in non-severe SARS-CoV-2 infection. TCRdb independently ran MiXCR on the 5' RACE reads; one entry per CDR3 protein. Among 70,000 to 95,000 distinct CDR3 sequences listed, 14% to 15% were seen once. Sequencing input: whole blood. These receptor sequences come from an adult who was a healthcare worker with PCR-confirmed SARS-CoV-2 infection or an uninfected control (not recorded which). Each CDR3 is given with its conserved first and last residue. The D gene is left open where the match is weak.

v_call,d_call,j_call,cdr3_aa
TRBV14,.,TRBJ2-2,CASSHTVGGELFF
TRBV18,.,TRBJ1-2,CASRKTGTEGYTF
TRBV7-3,.,TRBJ2-3,CASSFSAGTSAGTDTQYF
TRBV3-1,.,TRBJ2-2,CASSQRPNTGELFF
TRBV3-1,.,TRBJ1-1,CASSQGWAKGEAFF
TRBV7-2,TRBD2,TRBJ2-1,CASTRSGSSYNEQFF
TRBV29-1,TRBD1,TRBJ1-5,CSVGQGARQPQHF
TRBV7-2,.,TRBJ2-5,CASSLALGIQETQYF
TRBV7-3,TRBD2,TRBJ2-1,CASSLGGEGPPYNEQFF
TRBV10-1,TRBD1,TRBJ2-3,CASNQGTAHTDTQYF
TRBV11-2,.,TRBJ1-2,CASSLDPGKAYGYTF
TRBV13,TRBD1,TRBJ1-5,CASSLGQVNQPQHF
TRBV12-3/TRBV12-4,TRBD2,TRBJ2-2,CASSFGGGNTGELFF
TRBV11-2,TRBD1,TRBJ2-3,CASSSDRTVDTQYF
TRBV9,.,TRBJ2-3,CASSVDGGALTDTQYF
TRBV12-3/TRBV12-4,TRBD2,TRBJ2-3,CASSKQEIAGYFTDTQYF
TRBV3-1,.,TRBJ1-1,CASTPRDGEAFF
TRBV29-1,TRBD1,TRBJ2-7,CSVDEGAGHEQYF
TRBV20-1,TRBD1,TRBJ1-4,CSASPPTGEEGLFF
TRBV27,TRBD1,TRBJ1-6,CASSAIDGTGQSPLHF
TRBV20-1,.,TRBJ2-3,CSATTPDYTDTQYF
TRBV25-1,TRBD1,TRBJ1-5,CASSAQDRGPDQPQHF
TRBV29-1,.,TRBJ1-2,CSVAGSTGVVVDYGYTF
TRBV7-9,TRBD2,TRBJ2-1,CASSGRDYEQFF
TRBV4-2,.,TRBJ1-5,CASSPDSGGQPQHF
TRBV9,TRBD2,TRBJ2-2,CASSAPPSRGVAGELFF
TRBV29-1,.,TRBJ1-1,CSGHMNTEAFF
TRBV6-2/TRBV6-3,.,TRBJ1-1,CASSYTENTEAFF
TRBV29-1,TRBD1,TRBJ2-2,CSANPGTGATGELFF
TRBV5-1,TRBD1,TRBJ1-2,CASSGQGAGYGYTF
TRBV7-2,TRBD2,TRBJ2-1,CASSLLAGDVDEQFF
TRBV20-1,.,TRBJ2-1,CSGLTNYDNEQFF
TRBV27,.,TRBJ1-6,CASSLFASPGTNSYNSPLHF
TRBV4-1,.,TRBJ1-1,CASSLNPTGINTEAFF
TRBV4-2,TRBD2,TRBJ2-3,CASSPAGVPTDTQYF
TRBV7-3,TRBD1,TRBJ2-1,CASSLGQGSYNEQFF
TRBV14,.,TRBJ1-1,CASSQVRGGTEAFF
TRBV12-3/TRBV12-4,TRBD2,TRBJ2-2,CASSLIPGTSGVTGELFF
TRBV20-1,.,TRBJ1-2,CSARDVRLFYGYTF
TRBV9,.,TRBJ2-5,CASSVGPWQETQYF
TRBV19,.,TRBJ1-5,CASSPQGLRNQPQHF
TRBV27,TRBD1,TRBJ2-7,CASRPGTGKAWGYEQYF
TRBV7-2,.,TRBJ1-5,CASSSVGSNQPQHF
TRBV5-5,.,TRBJ1-5,CASSLVPLAKDQPQHF
TRBV20-1,.,TRBJ2-5,CSAQMGRGETQYF
TRBV6-5,TRBD1,TRBJ1-6,CASRDRHNSPLHF
TRBV5-5,.,TRBJ2-3,CASSLSSSITDTQYF
TRBV12-3/TRBV12-4,TRBD1,TRBJ1-1,CASSSGTAVNEAFF
TRBV3-1,.,TRBJ2-3,CASSQVGSGTDTQYF
TRBV6-5,.,TRBJ1-1,CASSYSRGYTEAFF
TRBV20-1,.,TRBJ2-2,CSARDHTGELFF
TRBV5-1,.,TRBJ1-6,CASSLVWDGLSSYNSPLHF
TRBV28,.,TRBJ2-1,CASSSTVNEQFF